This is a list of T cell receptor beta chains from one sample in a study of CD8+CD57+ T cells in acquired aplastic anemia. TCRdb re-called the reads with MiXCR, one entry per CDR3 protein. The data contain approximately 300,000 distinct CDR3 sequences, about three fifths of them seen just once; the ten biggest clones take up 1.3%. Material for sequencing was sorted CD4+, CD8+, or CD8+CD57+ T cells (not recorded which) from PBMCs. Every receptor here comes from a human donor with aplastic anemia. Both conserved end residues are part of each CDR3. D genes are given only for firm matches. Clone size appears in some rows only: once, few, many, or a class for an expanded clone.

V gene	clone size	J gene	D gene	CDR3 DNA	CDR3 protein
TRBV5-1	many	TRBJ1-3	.	TGCGCCAGCAGCTTGGATTCGGTAACTGGAAACACCATATATTTT	CASSLDSVTGNTIYF
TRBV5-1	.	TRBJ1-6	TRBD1	TGCGCCAGCAGCTTGGCCGTGGGGGGACAGATTAATTCACCCCTCCACTTT	CASSLAVGGQINSPLHF
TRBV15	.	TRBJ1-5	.	TGTGCCACCAACAGAGCCGACTACGGGCCCCAGCATTTT	CATNRADYGPQHF
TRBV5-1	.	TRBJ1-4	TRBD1	TGCGCCAGCAGCTTGGCGCGGACAGGGGCTGCAACTAATGAAAAACTGTTTTTT	CASSLARTGAATNEKLFF
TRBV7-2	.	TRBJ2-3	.	TGTGCCAGCAGTGAATGGGGGGCAAGGACAGATACGCAGTATTTT	CASSEWGARTDTQYF
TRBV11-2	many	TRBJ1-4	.	TGTGCCAGCAGCAAGACAGTAGTCGGGGGACTGTTTTTT	CASSKTVVGGLFF
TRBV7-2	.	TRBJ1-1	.	TGTGCCAGCAGCAAGCAGGGGCTTAACACTGAAGCTTTCTTT	CASSKQGLNTEAFF
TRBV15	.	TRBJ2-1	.	TGTGCCACCAGCCTCACCGGGACTGAGTACAATGAGCAGTTCTTC	CATSLTGTEYNEQFF
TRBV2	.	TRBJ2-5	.	TGTGCCAGCAGTGTCGGTCCTGGGGCCCAGTACTTC	CASSVGPGAQYF
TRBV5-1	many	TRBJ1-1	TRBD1	TGCGCCAGCAGACTTTGGACAGGGGGCACTGAAGCTTTCTTT	CASRLWTGGTEAFF
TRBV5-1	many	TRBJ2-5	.	TGCGCCAGCAGTGGTACCGCCGGGGTCCAAGAGACCCAGTACTTC	CASSGTAGVQETQYF
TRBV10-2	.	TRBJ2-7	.	TGCGCCGCCACAAGAACAGGGCACGAGCAGTACTTC	CAATRTGHEQYF
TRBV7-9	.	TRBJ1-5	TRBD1	TGTGCCAGCAGCTTAGGGGTAGGGACAGGGGATACTCAGCCCCAGCATTTT	CASSLGVGTGDTQPQHF
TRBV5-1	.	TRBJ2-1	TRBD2	TGCGCCAGCAGCTTGCAAGCGGGAGGGCCGATGAGGAATGAGCAGTTCTTC	CASSLQAGGPMRNEQFF
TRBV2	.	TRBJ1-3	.	TGTGCCAGCAGTGAAATCGTGCCGATCTCTGGAAACACCATATATTTT	CASSEIVPISGNTIYF
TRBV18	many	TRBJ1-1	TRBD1	TGTGCCAGCTCATTAACGACAGGGGTCACTGAAGCTTTCTTT	CASSLTTGVTEAFF
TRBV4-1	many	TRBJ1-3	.	TGCGCCAGCAGCCAAGAACGGGGGGCAGGAGGAAACACCATATATTTT	CASSQERGAGGNTIYF
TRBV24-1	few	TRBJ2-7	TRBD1	TGTGCCACCAGTGCCGGACAGGAGAGGTCCTACGAGCAGTACTTC	CATSAGQERSYEQYF
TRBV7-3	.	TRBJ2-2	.	TGTGCCAGCAGCCTTCACAGGGAGCTGTTTTTT	CASSLHRELFF
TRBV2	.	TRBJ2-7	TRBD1	TGTGCCAGCAGTTTGGGACAGGGGGCGAACTACGAGCAGTACTTC	CASSLGQGANYEQYF
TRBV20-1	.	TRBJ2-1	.	TGCAGTGCTAGCTCGACTAGTGGCTCCTACAATGAGCAGTTCTTC	CSASSTSGSYNEQFF
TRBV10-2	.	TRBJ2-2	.	TGCGCCAGCAGACCGGAGGCTCGCACCGGGGAGCTGTTTTTT	CASRPEARTGELFF
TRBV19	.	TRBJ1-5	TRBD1	TGTGCCAGTAGTATTCAGGGGGCCGGGCAGCCCCAGCATTTT	CASSIQGAGQPQHF
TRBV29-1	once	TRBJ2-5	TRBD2	TGCAGCGCGCTTGGCGGGAGGGCCCACGAGTACCAAGGGACCCAGTACTTC	CSALGGRAHEYQGTQYF
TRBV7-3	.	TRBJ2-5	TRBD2	TGTGCCAGCAGCGTAACGCCGGGAGGGTGGGAGACCCAGTACTTC	CASSVTPGGWETQYF
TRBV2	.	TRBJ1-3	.	TGTGCCAGTACAACAGCGGGGGGAAACACCATATATTTT	CASTTAGGNTIYF
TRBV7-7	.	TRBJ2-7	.	TGTGCCAGCAGCTTAGGTGACGGTGCCGAGCAGTACTTC	CASSLGDGAEQYF
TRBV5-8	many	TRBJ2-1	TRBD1	TGTGCCAGCAGCTATTCCGGGACAGGTTACAATGAGCAGTTCTTC	CASSYSGTGYNEQFF
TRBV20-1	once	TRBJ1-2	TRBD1	TGCAGTGCGTGGGACAGGGTGTCAAACTATGGCTACACCTTC	CSAWDRVSNYGYTF
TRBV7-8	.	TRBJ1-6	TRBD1	TGTGCCAGCAGCAGCGAAGACAGGGCTAATTCACCCCTCCACTTT	CASSSEDRANSPLHF
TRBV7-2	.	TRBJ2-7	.	TGTGCCAGCAGCTTAGGTCGGTCGGGGGCCGACTACGAGCAGTACTTC	CASSLGRSGADYEQYF
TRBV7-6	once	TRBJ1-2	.	TGTGCCAGCAGCGCGGGCAAGAGCGCAGGGGACTACTATGGCTACACCTTC	CASSAGKSAGDYYGYTF
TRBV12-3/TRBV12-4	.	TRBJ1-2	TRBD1	TGTGCCAGCAGTCGGGACAGCTTCTATGGCTACACCTTC	CASSRDSFYGYTF
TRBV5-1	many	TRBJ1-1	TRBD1	TGCGCCAGCAGCTTTGATCCAGGGGGCGCGAACACTGAAGCTTTCTTT	CASSFDPGGANTEAFF